This T cell receptor beta chain stems from a study of blood T cell repertoires in COVID-19. For the study at large: Nucleic acid was either cDNA or gDNA, and it came from T cells, B-cell-depleted T cells, or PBMCs.

Trimming shortened V by 2 bases and J by 0 bases, and 12 bases separated the two germline ends. The CDR3 contains 15 residues. CDR1 and CDR2 from the germline V gene are SGHNT and YYREEE (reference sequence). Per the authors' pipeline: The assay estimated nucleated cells by amplifying reference gene primers. Libraries were prepared by immunoSEQ multiplex PCR; TCRdb keeps only in-frame clonotypes and omits some of them. D and trimming were read from the DNA, whereas the V and J calls and clone size are those reported in that table. The sample lists tens of thousands of clones, roughly 83% occurring once. This clone was counted between two and nine times.

The sample consisted of peripheral blood. The V call is TRBV5-4, the J call TRBJ2-7; D perhaps matches TRBD2 (6 bases). This receptor was obtained from a man aged 45 to 65 with acute or convalescent COVID-19. The DNA for the CDR3 is TGTGCCAGCAGCTTAGGGACTCCAAGCTCCTACGAGCAGTACTTC. Its protein product is CASSLGTPSSYEQYF.